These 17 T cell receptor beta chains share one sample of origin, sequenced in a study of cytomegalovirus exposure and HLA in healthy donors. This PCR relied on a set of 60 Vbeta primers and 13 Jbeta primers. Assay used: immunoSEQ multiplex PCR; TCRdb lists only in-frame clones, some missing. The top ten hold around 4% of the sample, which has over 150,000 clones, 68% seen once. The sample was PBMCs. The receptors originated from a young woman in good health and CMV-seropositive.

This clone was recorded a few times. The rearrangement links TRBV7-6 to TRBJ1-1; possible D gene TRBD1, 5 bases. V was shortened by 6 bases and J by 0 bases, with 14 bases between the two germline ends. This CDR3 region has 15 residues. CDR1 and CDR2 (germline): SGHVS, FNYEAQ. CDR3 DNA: TGTGCCAGCAGTCGCAGCGGGGGATTGAACACTGAAGCTTTCTTT. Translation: CASSRSGGLNTEAFF.

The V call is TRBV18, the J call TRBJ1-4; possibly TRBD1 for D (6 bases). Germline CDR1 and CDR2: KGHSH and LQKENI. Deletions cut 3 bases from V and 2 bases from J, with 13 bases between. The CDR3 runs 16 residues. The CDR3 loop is CASSPSKTGTNEKLFF. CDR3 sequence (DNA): TGTGCCAGCTCACCCTCGAAGACAGGCACTAATGAAAAACTGTTTTTT. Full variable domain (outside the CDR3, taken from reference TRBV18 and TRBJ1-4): NAGVMQNPRHLVRRRGQEARLRCSPMKGHSHVYWYRQLPEEGLKFMVYLQKENIIDESGMPKERFSAEFPKEGPSILRIQQVVRGDSAAYFCASSPSKTGTNEKLFFGSGTQLSVL.

The CDR3 loop is CASSPPSSGPTKKRAQYF. CDR3 nucleotides: TGTGCCAGCTCACCACCGAGTAGCGGTCCGACTAAAAAGAGGGCCCAGTACTTC. The V and J genes are TRBV18 and TRBJ2-5, with a tentative D call TRBD2 (6 bases). The CDR3 loop spans 18 amino acids. Trimming removed 0 bases from V and 9 bases from J, with 26 bases in between. Germline assignment: CDR1 KGHSH and CDR2 LQKENI.

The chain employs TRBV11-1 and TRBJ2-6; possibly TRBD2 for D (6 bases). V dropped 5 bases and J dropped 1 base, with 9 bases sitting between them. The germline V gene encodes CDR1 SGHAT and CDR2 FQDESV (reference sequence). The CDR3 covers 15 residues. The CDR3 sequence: CASSPTRSGANVLTF. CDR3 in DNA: TGTGCCAGCAGCCCGACTAGATCTGGGGCCAACGTCCTGACTTTC.

CDR3 protein: CASSQVTGSFLAKNIQYF. The CDR3 DNA reads TGCGCCAGCAGCCAAGTTACAGGATCTTTTCTAGCCAAAAACATTCAGTACTTC. The rearrangement uses TRBV4-1 and TRBJ2-4; tentative D call: TRBD1 (5 bases). The CDR3 is made up of 18 amino acids. V dropped 1 base and J dropped 0 bases, with 16 bases sitting between them. Germline V CDR1 and CDR2: MGHRA, YSYEKL.

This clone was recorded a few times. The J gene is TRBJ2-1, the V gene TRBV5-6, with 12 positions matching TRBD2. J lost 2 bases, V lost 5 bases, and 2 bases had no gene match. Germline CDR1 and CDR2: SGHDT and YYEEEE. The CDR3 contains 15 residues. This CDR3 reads CASRTSGSTYNEQFF. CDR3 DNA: TGTGCCAGCAGGACTAGCGGGAGCACCTACAATGAGCAGTTCTTC.

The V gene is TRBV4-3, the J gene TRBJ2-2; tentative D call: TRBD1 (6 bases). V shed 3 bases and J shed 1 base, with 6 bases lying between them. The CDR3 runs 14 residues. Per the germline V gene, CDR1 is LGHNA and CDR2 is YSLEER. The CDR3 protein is CASSQGQNTGELFF. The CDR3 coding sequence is TGCGCCAGCAGCCAGGGACAGAACACCGGGGAGCTGTTTTTT.

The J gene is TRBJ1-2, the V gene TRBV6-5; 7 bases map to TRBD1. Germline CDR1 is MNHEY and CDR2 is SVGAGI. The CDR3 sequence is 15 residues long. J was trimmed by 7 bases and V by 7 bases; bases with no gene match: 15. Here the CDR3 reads CASKGSGQTRGGYTF. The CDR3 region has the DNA TGTGCCAGCAAGGGCTCGGGACAGACCCGGGGTGGCTACACCTTC.

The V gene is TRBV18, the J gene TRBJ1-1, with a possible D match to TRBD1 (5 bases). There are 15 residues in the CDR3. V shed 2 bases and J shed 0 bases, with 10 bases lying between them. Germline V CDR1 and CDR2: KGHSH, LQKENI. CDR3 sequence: CASSPIRVVNTEAFF. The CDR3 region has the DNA TGTGCCAGCTCACCAATCAGGGTGGTGAACACTGAAGCTTTCTTT.

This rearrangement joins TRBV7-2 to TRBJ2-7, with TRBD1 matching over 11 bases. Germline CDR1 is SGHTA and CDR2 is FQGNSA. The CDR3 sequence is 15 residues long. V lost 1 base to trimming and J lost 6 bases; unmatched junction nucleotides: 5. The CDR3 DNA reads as TGTGCCAGCAGCTTAGGTCCGGGACAGGGGGGCGAGCAGTACTTC. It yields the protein CASSLGPGQGGEQYF. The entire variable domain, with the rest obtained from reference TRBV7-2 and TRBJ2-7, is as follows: GAGVSQSPSNKVTEKGKDVELRCDPISGHTALYWYRQSLGQGLEFLIYFQGNSAPDKSGLPSDRFSAERTGGSVSTLTIQRTQQEDSAVYLCASSLGPGQGGEQYFGPGTRLTVT.

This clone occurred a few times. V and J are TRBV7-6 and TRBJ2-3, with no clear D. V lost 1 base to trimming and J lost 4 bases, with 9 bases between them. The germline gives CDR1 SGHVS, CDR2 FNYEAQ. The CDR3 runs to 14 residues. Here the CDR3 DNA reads TGTGCCAGCAGCTTAGTTCACTTTTCAGATACGCAGTATTTT. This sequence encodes CASSLVHFSDTQYF. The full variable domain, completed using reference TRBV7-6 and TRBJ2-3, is GAGVSQSPRYKVTKRGQDVALRCDPISGHVSLYWYRQALGQGPEFLTYFNYEAQQDKSGLPNDRFSAERPEGSISTLTIQRTEQRDSAMYRCASSLVHFSDTQYFGPGTRLTVL.

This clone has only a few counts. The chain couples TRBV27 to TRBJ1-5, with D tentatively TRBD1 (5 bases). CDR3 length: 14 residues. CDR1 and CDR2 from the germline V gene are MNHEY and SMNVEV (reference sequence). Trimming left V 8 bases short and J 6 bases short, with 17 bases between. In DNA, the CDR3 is TGTGCCAGCTCCTTTCGGGGGGGAAGTCAGCCCCAGCATTTT. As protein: CASSFRGGSQPQHF.

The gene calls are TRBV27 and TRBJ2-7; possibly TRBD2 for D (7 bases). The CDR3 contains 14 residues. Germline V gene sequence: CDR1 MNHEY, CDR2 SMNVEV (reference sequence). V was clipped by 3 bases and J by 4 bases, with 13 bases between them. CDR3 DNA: TGTGCCAGCAGTTTCGCGGGGGCCAGTTACGAGCAGTACTTC. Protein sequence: CASSFAGASYEQYF.

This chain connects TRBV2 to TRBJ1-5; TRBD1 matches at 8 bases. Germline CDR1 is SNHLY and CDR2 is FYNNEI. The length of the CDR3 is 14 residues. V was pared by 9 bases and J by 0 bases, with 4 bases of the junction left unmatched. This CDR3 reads CARTGVTSNQPQHF. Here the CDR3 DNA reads TGTGCCAGGACAGGGGTCACTAGCAATCAGCCCCAGCATTTT.

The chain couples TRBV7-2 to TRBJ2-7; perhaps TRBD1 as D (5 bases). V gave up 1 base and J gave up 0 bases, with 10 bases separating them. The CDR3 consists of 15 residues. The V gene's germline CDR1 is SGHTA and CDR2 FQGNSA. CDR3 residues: CASSLGQTNSYEQYF. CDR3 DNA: TGTGCCAGCAGCTTAGGACAGACGAACTCCTACGAGCAGTACTTC.

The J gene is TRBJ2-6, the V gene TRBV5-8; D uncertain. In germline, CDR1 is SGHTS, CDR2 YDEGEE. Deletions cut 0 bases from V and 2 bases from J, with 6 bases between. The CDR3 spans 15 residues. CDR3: CASSLVIAGANVLTF. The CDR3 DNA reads TGTGCCAGCAGCTTGGTGATAGCTGGGGCCAACGTCCTGACTTTC.

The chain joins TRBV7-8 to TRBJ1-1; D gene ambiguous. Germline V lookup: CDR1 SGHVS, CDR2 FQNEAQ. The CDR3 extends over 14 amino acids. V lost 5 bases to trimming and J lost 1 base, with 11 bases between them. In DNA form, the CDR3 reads TGTGCCAGCAGCGGCAGACGCGGGAACACTGAAGCTTTCTTT. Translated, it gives CASSGRRGNTEAFF.